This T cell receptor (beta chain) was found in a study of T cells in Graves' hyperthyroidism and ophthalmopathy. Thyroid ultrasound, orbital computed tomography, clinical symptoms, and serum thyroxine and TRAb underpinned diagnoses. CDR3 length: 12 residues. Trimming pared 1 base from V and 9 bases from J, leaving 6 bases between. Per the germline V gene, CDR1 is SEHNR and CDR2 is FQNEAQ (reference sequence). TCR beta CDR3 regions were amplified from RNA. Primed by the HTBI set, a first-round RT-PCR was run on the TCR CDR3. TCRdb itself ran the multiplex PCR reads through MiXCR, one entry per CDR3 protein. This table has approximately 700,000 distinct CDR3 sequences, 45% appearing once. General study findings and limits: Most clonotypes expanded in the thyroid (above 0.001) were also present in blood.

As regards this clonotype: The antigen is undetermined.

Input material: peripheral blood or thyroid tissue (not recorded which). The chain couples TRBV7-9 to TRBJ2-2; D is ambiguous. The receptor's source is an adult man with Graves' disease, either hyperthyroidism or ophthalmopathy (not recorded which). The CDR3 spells CASSLEGRELFF. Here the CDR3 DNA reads TGTGCCAGCAGCTTAGAGGGCAGGGAGCTGTTTTTT.